One and the same sample provided the 27 T cell receptor beta chains below, sequenced in a study of radiation and T cells in renal cell carcinoma. TCRdb's table, derived via immunoSEQ multiplex PCR, lists solely in-frame clones and lacks some. The sample has roughly 82,000 clones; roughly nine tenths are singletons. Time point described: blood 4 weeks post-SBRT, at nephrectomy. Treatment specified: 15 Gy SBRT to primary tumor, nephrectomy 4 weeks later. The input for sequencing was blood, taken from a patient whose treatment included radiotherapy and nephrectomy. Receptors originate from a woman between 70 and 85 years old with renal cell carcinoma.

The genes are TRBV10-1 and TRBJ2-4, with TRBD1 matching over 8 bases. CDR3 size: 17 residues. Unmatched junction bases numbered 12, after V lost 7 bases and J lost 1 base. Germline V gene sequence: CDR1 WNHNN, CDR2 SYGVQD (reference sequence). The chain's CDR3 is CASTRQGQDQAKNIQYF. In nucleotides, the CDR3 is TGCGCCAGCACCAGACAGGGGCAGGACCAGGCCAAAAACATTCAGTACTTC.

The chain combines TRBV4-2 with TRBJ1-1, with D maybe TRBD1 (6 bases). Trimming shortened V by 2 bases and J by 5 bases, and 9 bases separated the two germline ends. Germline V gene data show CDR1 as LGHNA and CDR2 as YNFKEQ. This CDR3 contains 13 residues. CDR3 DNA: TGTGCCAGCAGCCAATCCGACAGGACTGAAGCTTTCTTT. Translated: CASSQSDRTEAFF.

This chain joins TRBV4-3 and TRBJ1-6; perhaps TRBD1 as D (6 bases). The V gene's germline CDR1 is LGHNA and CDR2 YSLEER. V was clipped by 2 bases and J by 7 bases, with 15 bases between them. The CDR3 is made up of 16 amino acids. This CDR3 reads CASSQHTGRGNSPLHF. The CDR3 bases are TGCGCCAGCAGCCAACATACGGGCAGGGGAAATTCACCCCTCCACTTT.

This clone was seen only once. The rearrangement links TRBV7-8 to TRBJ2-5; TRBD1 or TRBD2 may be the D gene (6 bases each). The CDR3 is made up of 13 amino acids. Germline CDR1 and CDR2: SGHVS and FQNEAQ. Trimming pared 6 bases from V and 10 bases from J, leaving 18 bases between. The CDR3 protein is CASSTGAPLSQYF. The CDR3 bases are TGTGCCAGCAGTACGGGGGCCCCTTTGAGCCAGTACTTC. Complete variable domain (other parts from reference TRBV7-8 and TRBJ2-5): GAGVSQSPRYKVAKRGQDVALRCDPISGHVSLFWYQQALGQGPEFLTYFQNEAQLDKSGLPSDRFFAERPEGSVSTLKIQRTQQEDSAVYLCASSTGAPLSQYFGPGTRLLVL.

The J gene is TRBJ2-7, the V gene TRBV6-1; D possibly matches TRBD1 or TRBD2 (6 bases each). The germline gives CDR1 MNHNS, CDR2 SASEGT. The CDR3 covers 13 residues. V dropped 4 bases and J dropped 4 bases, with 11 bases sitting between them. CDR3 nucleotide sequence: TGTGCCAGCAGTGGGAGGGGGGAGTACGAGCAGTACTTC. It is translated as CASSGRGEYEQYF.

The chain joins TRBV5-1 to TRBJ2-5; TRBD2 is a possible D gene (6 bases). CDR1 and CDR2 from the germline V gene are SGHRS and YFSETQ. The CDR3 is 15 amino acids. V dropped 0 bases and J dropped 3 bases, with 12 bases sitting between them. CDR3 protein: CASSLDGRREETQYF. DNA for the CDR3: TGCGCCAGCAGCTTGGATGGGCGGAGGGAAGAGACCCAGTACTTC.

V usage is TRBV7-2 and J usage is TRBJ1-5; tentative D call: TRBD1 (6 bases). The CDR3 length is 15 residues. Germline assignment: CDR1 SGHTA and CDR2 FQGNSA. Between the trimmed V and J ends, which lost 4 bases and 1 base, there was a span of 11 bases. This CDR3 is CASSSLGGSNQPQHF. The CDR3 coding sequence is TGTGCCAGCAGCTCCTTAGGGGGGAGCAATCAGCCCCAGCATTTT.

The chain combines TRBV14 with TRBJ2-7, with TRBD1 identical over 11 bases. From germline, CDR1 is SGHDN and CDR2 FVKESK. CDR3 length equals 15 residues. J lost 3 bases, V lost 3 bases, and 4 bases had no gene match. CDR3 bases: TGTGCCAGCAGCCACCGGGGGACAGGGGGCTACGAGCAGTACTTC. It translates to CASSHRGTGGYEQYF. Full variable domain (outside the CDR3, taken from reference TRBV14 and TRBJ2-7): EAGVTQFPSHSVIEKGQTVTLRCDPISGHDNLYWYRRVMGKEIKFLLHFVKESKQDESGMPNNRFLAERTGGTYSTLKVQPAELEDSGVYFCASSHRGTGGYEQYFGPGTRLTVT.

The chain couples TRBV7-9 to TRBJ2-1; D possibly matches TRBD1 or TRBD2 (5 bases each). Per the germline V gene, CDR1 is SEHNR and CDR2 is FQNEAQ (reference sequence). The CDR3 is 14 residues long. Trimming shortened V by 4 bases and J by 10 bases, and 17 bases separated the two germline ends. The CDR3 DNA follows: TGTGCCAGCAGCTCAGGAACCTGGGGGAACGAGCAGTTCTTC. Amino acids: CASSSGTWGNEQFF.

The V call is TRBV6-1, the J call TRBJ1-5; a possible D gene is TRBD1 (6 bases). Germline CDR1 and CDR2: MNHNS and SASEGT. The CDR3 contains 14 residues. V shed 5 bases and J shed 4 bases, with 12 bases lying between them. The CDR3 DNA reads as TGTGCCAGCAGTAGCAGCGGACAGAATCAGCCCCAGCATTTT. This translates into CASSSSGQNQPQHF.

The chain links TRBV16 to TRBJ1-4; 7 positions agree with TRBD1. The germline CDR1 and CDR2 sequences are KGHSY and FQNENV. This CDR3 has 14 amino acids. V shed 5 bases, J shed 7 bases, and the junction held 7 bases outside the gene matches. The CDR3 nucleotides are TGTGCCAGCAGCGTGACAGGGACAATTGAAAAACTGTTTTTT. Residues: CASSVTGTIEKLFF. The variable domain in full, with the rest retrieved from reference TRBV16 and TRBJ1-4, is GEEVAQTPKHLVRGEGQKAKLYCAPIKGHSYVFWYQQVLKNEFKFLISFQNENVFDETGMPKERFSAKCLPNSPCSLEIQATKLEDSAVYFCASSVTGTIEKLFFGSGTQLSVL.

This chain links TRBV28 with TRBJ1-1, with D perhaps TRBD1 (5 bases). V was shortened by 6 bases and J by 10 bases, with 15 bases between the two germline ends. CDR1 MDHEN and CDR2 SYDVKM come from the germline V gene. CDR3 length: 12 amino acids. CDR3 in DNA: TGTGCCAGCAGCCCGGGACGAAAAAGAGCTTTCTTT. This gives the protein CASSPGRKRAFF.

This chain connects TRBV10-3 to TRBJ1-5; TRBD1 might be the D (6 bases). V lost 8 bases and J lost 4, with 12 bases in between. There are 13 residues in the CDR3. Germline V gives CDR1 ENHRY, CDR2 SYGVKD. The CDR3 is CAISTGTNQPQHF. The CDR3 DNA sequence: TGTGCCATCTCCACAGGGACGAATCAGCCCCAGCATTTT.

The rearrangement links TRBV7-9 to TRBJ2-7, with TRBD1 identical over 7 bases. This CDR3 has 13 residues. Germline assignment: CDR1 SEHNR and CDR2 FQNEAQ (reference sequence). V trimming: 9 bases; J trimming: 0 bases; junction bases outside the gene matches: 5. The CDR3, as DNA: TGTGCCAGTTCACAGGGGACCTCCTACGAGCAGTACTTC. Protein sequence: CASSQGTSYEQYF.

This sequence joins TRBV19 and TRBJ1-6; no clear D. CDR3 length: 14 amino acids. V was pared by 7 bases and J by 4 bases, with 11 bases between. In germline, CDR1 is LNHDA, CDR2 SQIVND (reference sequence). The DNA for the CDR3 is TGTGCCAGTAAGGGATTGGAGTATAATTCACCCCTCCACTTT. Encoded protein: CASKGLEYNSPLHF.

This chain joins TRBV4-1 and TRBJ2-1; 11 positions match TRBD2. This CDR3 contains 18 residues. The trim removed 1 base at V and 1 base at J, leaving 6 bases unmatched. The germline CDR1 and CDR2 sequences are MGHRA and YSYEKL. The CDR3 is CASSQVSSGGNSYNEQFF. The CDR3 DNA reads as TGCGCCAGCAGCCAAGTTTCTAGCGGGGGGAATTCCTACAATGAGCAGTTCTTC.

This clone came up once. The rearrangement uses TRBV5-1 and TRBJ1-5, with 7 bases that match TRBD1. This CDR3 has 16 residues. Germline loops: CDR1 SGHRS, CDR2 YFSETQ. J lost 6 bases, V lost 4 bases, and 13 bases had no gene match. DNA of the CDR3: TGCGCCAGCAGCCCCGGAGGCAGGGGGTTCAGTCAGCCCCAGCATTTT. Translation gives CASSPGGRGFSQPQHF.

The rearrangement joins TRBV9 to TRBJ1-2; D gene unclear. Germline values: CDR1 SGDLS, CDR2 YYNGEE. V shed 3 bases and J shed 3 bases, with 6 bases lying between them. CDR3 size: 12 residues. The CDR3 here is CASSADYYGYTF. The CDR3 nucleotides read TGTGCCAGCAGCGCAGATTACTATGGCTACACCTTC.

The rearrangement joins TRBV7-9 to TRBJ1-3; D is ambiguous. CDR1 and CDR2 (germline): SEHNR, FQNEAQ (reference sequence). The ends were cut back, 6 bases at V and 1 base at J, with 13 bases in the middle. The CDR3 is 15 residues long. Here the CDR3 reads CASRLGQPSGNTIYF. Here the CDR3 DNA reads TGTGCCAGCAGGTTGGGCCAGCCGTCTGGAAACACCATATATTTT. The entire variable domain, with the rest obtained from reference TRBV7-9 and TRBJ1-3, is as follows: DTGVSQNPRHKITKRGQNVTFRCDPISEHNRLYWYRQTLGQGPEFLTYFQNEAQLEKSRLLSDRFSAERPKGSFSTLEIQRTEQGDSAMYLCASRLGQPSGNTIYFGEGSWLTVV.

This chain links TRBV4-3 with TRBJ1-1; D is uncertain. Deletions cut 0 bases from V and 1 base from J, with 9 bases between. Germline-derived CDR1 and CDR2 are LGHNA and YSLEER. This CDR3 region has 15 residues. CDR3 sequence: CASSQEASRNTEAFF. As DNA, the CDR3 is TGCGCCAGCAGCCAAGAGGCCTCGAGGAACACTGAAGCTTTCTTT.

This chain uses TRBV7-2 with TRBJ2-3; 7 nucleotides match TRBD2. The CDR3 is 16 residues long. V shed 8 bases, J shed 6 bases, and the junction held 17 bases outside the gene matches. Germline assignment: CDR1 SGHTA and CDR2 FQGNSA. For the CDR3, the DNA is TGTGCCAGCTCCAAGGTAGGAGCGGGGCCTTGGGATACGCAGTATTTT. As protein: CASSKVGAGPWDTQYF.

The chain employs TRBV19 and TRBJ1-5; 7 nucleotides align to TRBD1. Germline assignment: CDR1 LNHDA and CDR2 SQIVND (reference sequence). The ends lost 11 bases at V and 3 bases at J; junction bases unmatched: 7. This CDR3 is built from 13 residues. The CDR3 region has the DNA TGTGCCGGGAGCACAGGGGTCAATCAGCCCCAGCATTTT. It specifies CAGSTGVNQPQHF. The entire variable domain, with the rest obtained from reference TRBV19 and TRBJ1-5, is as follows: DGGITQSPKYLFRKEGQNVTLSCEQNLNHDAMYWYRQDPGQGLRLIYYSQIVNDFQKGDIAEGYSVSREKKESFPLTVTSAQKNPTAFYLCAGSTGVNQPQHFGDGTRLSIL.

This chain connects TRBV27 to TRBJ1-2, with D maybe TRBD1 (5 bases). Germline CDR1 and CDR2: MNHEY and SMNVEV (reference sequence). Trimming shortened V by 5 bases and J by 2 bases, and 12 bases separated the two germline ends. The CDR3 runs 14 residues. CDR3: CASSRDQGNYGYTF. The DNA of the CDR3 is TGTGCCAGCAGTAGGGACCAAGGGAACTATGGCTACACCTTC.

This chain joins TRBV11-2 and TRBJ1-5; D is undetermined. The CDR3 has 13 residues. Trimming stripped 11 bases from V and 2 bases from J, with 13 bases between. From germline, CDR1 is SGHAT and CDR2 FQNNGV. The CDR3 region is CARSWVGNQPQHF. The CDR3 nucleotides read TGTGCCCGCTCGTGGGTTGGCAATCAGCCCCAGCATTTT.

The V call is TRBV7-2, the J call TRBJ2-3; D ambiguous. The CDR3 is 11 residues long. Germline-derived CDR1 and CDR2 are SGHTA and FQGNSA. With 5 bases removed from V and 4 bases from J, the gap between germline ends came to 4 bases. The CDR3 DNA sequence: TGTGCCAGCAGCCGCCCAGATACGCAGTATTTT. Translating gives CASSRPDTQYF.

V is TRBV27 and J is TRBJ2-3; D uncertain. The CDR3 runs 13 residues. Between the trimmed V and J ends, which lost 5 bases and 4 bases, there was a span of 10 bases. CDR1 is MNHEY and CDR2 is SMNVEV in the germline V gene (reference sequence). Here the CDR3 DNA reads TGTGCCAGCAGTCCCGGATCTGCAGATACGCAGTATTTT. Its translation: CASSPGSADTQYF.

The rearrangement uses TRBV28 and TRBJ1-1; D remains unclear. The ends were cut back, 5 bases at V and 1 base at J, with 11 bases in the middle. This CDR3 is built from 14 residues. CDR1 is MDHEN, CDR2 SYDVKM, per germline. For the CDR3, the DNA is TGTGCCAGCAGTACGGCGGGCAGGAACACTGAAGCTTTCTTT. Translating it yields CASSTAGRNTEAFF.